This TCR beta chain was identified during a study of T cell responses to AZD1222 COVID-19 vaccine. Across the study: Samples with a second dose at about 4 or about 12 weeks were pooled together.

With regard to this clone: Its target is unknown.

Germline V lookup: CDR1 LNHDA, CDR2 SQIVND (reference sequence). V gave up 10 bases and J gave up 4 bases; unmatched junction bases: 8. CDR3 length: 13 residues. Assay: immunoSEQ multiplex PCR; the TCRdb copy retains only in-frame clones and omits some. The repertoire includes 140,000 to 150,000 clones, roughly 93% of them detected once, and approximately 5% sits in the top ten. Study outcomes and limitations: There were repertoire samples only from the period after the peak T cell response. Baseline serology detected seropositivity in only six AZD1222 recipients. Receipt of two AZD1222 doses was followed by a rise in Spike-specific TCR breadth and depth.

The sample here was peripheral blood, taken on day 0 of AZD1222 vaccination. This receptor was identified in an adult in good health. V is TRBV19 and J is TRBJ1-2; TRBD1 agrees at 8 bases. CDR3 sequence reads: CATERTGPYGYTF. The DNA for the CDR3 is TGTGCCACCGAAAGGACAGGGCCCTATGGCTACACCTTC.